This T cell receptor beta chain was profiled in a study of blood T cell repertoires in COVID-19. The table came from immunoSEQ multiplex PCR; TCRdb's copy has only in-frame clones and leaves some out. In the table there are more than 120,000 clones, about 80% of which are singletons. This clone was detected a few times. The identical CDR3 is also encoded by other nucleotide sequences in the sample. There are 14 residues in the CDR3. V gave up 5 bases and J gave up 2 bases; unmatched junction bases: 4. CDR1 SEHNR and CDR2 FQNEAQ come from the germline V gene (reference sequence). The sequencing input was peripheral blood. The receptor comes from a human donor in a cohort sampled during active COVID-19. The genes are TRBV7-9 and TRBJ1-1; 8 nucleotides align to TRBD1. CDR3 in amino acids: CASSLQGGNTEAFF. The CDR3 DNA is TGTGCCAGCAGCCTACAGGGGGGAAACACTGAAGCTTTCTTT.